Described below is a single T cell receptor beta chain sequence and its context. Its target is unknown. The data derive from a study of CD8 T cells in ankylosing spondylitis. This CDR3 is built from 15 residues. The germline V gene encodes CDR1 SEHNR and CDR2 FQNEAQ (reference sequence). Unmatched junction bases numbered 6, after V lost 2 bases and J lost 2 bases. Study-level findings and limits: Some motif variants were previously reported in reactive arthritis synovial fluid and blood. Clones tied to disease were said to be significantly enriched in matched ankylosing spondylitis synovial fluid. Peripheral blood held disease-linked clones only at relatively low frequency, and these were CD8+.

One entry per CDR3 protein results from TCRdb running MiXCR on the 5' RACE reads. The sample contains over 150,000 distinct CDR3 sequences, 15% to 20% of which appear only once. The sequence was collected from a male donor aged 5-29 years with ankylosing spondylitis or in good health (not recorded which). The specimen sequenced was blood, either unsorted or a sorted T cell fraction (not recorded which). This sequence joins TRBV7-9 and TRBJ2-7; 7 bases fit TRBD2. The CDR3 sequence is CASSLSAGAPYEQYF. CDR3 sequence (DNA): TGTGCCAGCAGCTTATCTGCGGGAGCTCCCTACGAGCAGTACTTC.